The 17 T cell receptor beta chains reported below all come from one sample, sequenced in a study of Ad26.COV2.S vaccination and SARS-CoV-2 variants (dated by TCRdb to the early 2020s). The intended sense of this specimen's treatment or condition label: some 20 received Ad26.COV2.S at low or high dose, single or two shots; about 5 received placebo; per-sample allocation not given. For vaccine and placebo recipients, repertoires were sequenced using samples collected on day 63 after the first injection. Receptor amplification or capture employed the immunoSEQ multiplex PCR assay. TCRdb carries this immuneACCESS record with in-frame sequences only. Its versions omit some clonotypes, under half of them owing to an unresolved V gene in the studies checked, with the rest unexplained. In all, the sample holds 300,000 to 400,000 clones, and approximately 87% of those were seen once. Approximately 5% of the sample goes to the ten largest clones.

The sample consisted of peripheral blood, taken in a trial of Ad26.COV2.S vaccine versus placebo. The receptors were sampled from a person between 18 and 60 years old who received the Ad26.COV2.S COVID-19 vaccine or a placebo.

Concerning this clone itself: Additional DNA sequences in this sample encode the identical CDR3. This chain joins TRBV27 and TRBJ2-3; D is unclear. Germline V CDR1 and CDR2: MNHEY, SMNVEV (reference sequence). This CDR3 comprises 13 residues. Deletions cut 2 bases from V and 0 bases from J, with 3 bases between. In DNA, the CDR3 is TGTGCCAGCAGTTTAACAAGCACAGATACGCAGTATTTT. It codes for CASSLTSTDTQYF.

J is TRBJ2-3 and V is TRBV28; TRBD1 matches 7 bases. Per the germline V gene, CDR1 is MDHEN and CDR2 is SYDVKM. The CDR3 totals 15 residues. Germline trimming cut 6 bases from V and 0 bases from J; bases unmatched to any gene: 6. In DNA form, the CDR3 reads TGTGCCAGCAGCCCTCCGGGACAGAGCACAGATACGCAGTATTTT. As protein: CASSPPGQSTDTQYF.

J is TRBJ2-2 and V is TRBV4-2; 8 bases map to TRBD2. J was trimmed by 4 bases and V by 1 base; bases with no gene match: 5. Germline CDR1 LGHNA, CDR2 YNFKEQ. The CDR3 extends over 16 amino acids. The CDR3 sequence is CASSQGTGGFTGELFF. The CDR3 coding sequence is TGTGCCAGCAGCCAAGGTACGGGAGGGTTCACCGGGGAGCTGTTTTTT.

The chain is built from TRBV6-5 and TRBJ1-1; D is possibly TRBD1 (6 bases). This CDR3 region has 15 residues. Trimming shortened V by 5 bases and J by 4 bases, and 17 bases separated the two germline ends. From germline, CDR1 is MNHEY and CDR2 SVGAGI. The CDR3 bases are TGTGCCAGCAGTAGGGATACAGGGAAGGCCACTGAAGCTTTCTTT. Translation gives CASSRDTGKATEAFF.

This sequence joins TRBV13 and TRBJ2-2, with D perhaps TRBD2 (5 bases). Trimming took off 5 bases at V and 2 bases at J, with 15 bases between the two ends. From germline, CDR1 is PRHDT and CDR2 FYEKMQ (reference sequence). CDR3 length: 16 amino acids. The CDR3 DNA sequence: TGTGCCAGCAGCCCCCAACTAGTAACAAACACCGGGGAGCTGTTTTTT. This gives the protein CASSPQLVTNTGELFF.

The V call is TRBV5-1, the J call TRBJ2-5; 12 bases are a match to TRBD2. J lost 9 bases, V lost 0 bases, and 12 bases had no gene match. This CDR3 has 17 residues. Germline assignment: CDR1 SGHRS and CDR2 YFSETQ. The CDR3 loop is CASSLGGLAGPQVAQYF. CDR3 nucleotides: TGCGCCAGCAGCTTGGGGGGACTAGCGGGCCCCCAGGTGGCCCAGTACTTC.

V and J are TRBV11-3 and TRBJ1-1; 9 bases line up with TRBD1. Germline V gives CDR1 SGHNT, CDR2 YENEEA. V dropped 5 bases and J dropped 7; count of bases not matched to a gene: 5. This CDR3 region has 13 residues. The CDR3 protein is CASSQTGGREAFF. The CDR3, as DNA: TGTGCCAGCAGCCAAACAGGGGGCCGTGAAGCTTTCTTT.

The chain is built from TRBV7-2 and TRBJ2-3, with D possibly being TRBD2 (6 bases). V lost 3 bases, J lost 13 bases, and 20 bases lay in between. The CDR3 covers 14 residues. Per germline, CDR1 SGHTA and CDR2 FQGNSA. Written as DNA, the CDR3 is TGTGCCAGCAGCTTGGCCCATATAGCGGAGATTAAGTATTTT. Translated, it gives CASSLAHIAEIKYF.

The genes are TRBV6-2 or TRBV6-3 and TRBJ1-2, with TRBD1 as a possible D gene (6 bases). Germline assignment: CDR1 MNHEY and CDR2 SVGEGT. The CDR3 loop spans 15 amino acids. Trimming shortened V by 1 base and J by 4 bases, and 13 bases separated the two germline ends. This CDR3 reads CASSYWAGDPYGYTF. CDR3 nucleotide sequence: TGTGCCAGCAGTTACTGGGCAGGGGACCCCTATGGCTACACCTTC.

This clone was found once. The CDR3 loop is CASSVDMTSREKLFF. Here the CDR3 DNA reads TGTGCCAGCAGCGTCGACATGACCTCTAGGGAAAAACTGTTTTTT. This chain joins TRBV9 and TRBJ1-4; D gene ambiguous. V was shortened by 2 bases and J by 8 bases, with 16 bases between the two germline ends. The germline CDR1 and CDR2 sequences are SGDLS and YYNGEE. The CDR3 spans 15 residues.

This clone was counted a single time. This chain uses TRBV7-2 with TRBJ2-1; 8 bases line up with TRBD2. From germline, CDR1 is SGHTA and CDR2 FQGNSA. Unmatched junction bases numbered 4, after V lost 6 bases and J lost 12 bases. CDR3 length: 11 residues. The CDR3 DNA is TGTGCCAGCAGTGTAGCGGGGCCGCAGTTCTTC. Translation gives CASSVAGPQFF.

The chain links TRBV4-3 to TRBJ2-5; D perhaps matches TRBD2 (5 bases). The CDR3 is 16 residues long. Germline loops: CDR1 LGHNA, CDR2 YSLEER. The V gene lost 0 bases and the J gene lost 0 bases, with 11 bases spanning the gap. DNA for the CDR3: TGCGCCAGCAGCCAAGAAGTTGGGCGGGACCAAGAGACCCAGTACTTC. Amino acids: CASSQEVGRDQETQYF.

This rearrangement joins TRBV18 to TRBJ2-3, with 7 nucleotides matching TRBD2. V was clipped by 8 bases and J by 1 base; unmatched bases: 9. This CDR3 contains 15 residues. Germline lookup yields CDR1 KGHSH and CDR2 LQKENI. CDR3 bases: TGTGCCAGCACCCCCACTAGCGCGGGCACAGATACGCAGTATTTT. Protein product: CASTPTSAGTDTQYF.

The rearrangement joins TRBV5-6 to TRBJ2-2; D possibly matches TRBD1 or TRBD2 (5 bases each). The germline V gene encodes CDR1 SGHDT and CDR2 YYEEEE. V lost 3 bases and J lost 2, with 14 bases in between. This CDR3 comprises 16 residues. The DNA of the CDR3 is TGTGCCAGCAGCTGGGGGAGAACAACTAACACCGGGGAGCTGTTTTTT. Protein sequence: CASSWGRTTNTGELFF.

The CDR3 coding sequence is TGTGCCAGCAGCCATGGGGACCCTATATTTGGCTACACCTTC. Protein sequence: CASSHGDPIFGYTF. The chain joins TRBV5-6 to TRBJ1-2; a weak D match, TRBD1 (5 bases). This CDR3 contains 14 residues. CDR1 and CDR2 from the germline V gene are SGHDT and YYEEEE. V dropped 4 bases and J dropped 7 bases, with 17 bases sitting between them.

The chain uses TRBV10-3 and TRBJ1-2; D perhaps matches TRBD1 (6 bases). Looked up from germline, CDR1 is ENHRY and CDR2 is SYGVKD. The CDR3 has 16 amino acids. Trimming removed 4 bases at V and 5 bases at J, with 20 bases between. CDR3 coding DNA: TGTGCCATCAGTGTGGGGGCATCGGCCGGGACTTATGGCTACACCTTC. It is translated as CAISVGASAGTYGYTF.

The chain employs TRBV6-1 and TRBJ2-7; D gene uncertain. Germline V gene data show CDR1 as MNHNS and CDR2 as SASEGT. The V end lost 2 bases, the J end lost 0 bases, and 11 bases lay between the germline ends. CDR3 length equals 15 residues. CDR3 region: CASSERYGSSYEQYV. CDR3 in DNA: TGTGCCAGCAGTGAAAGGTATGGCAGCTCCTACGAGCAGTACGTC.